A single TCR beta chain is shown here with its context. A second PCR, run for roughly 7 to 11 cycles, used a sample-barcoded 5' primer plus a J-beta primer mix. TCRdb processed the 5' RACE reads anew with MiXCR; each CDR3 protein has one entry. This sample has some 1,800,000 distinct CDR3 sequences; roughly 43% occur once, and the top ten carry under 25%. The data were taken from a study of blood T cells in healthy people across ages. Trimming shortened V by 0 bases and J by 8 bases, and 17 bases separated the two germline ends. CDR3 length equals 15 residues. Germline-derived CDR1 and CDR2 are SGHDT and YYEEEE.

Input material: blood. The gene calls are TRBV5-6 and TRBJ1-2; a weak D match, TRBD1 (5 bases). The receptor was derived from a human donor in good health. In DNA form, the CDR3 reads TGTGCCAGCAGCTTGGGGGGCCCCATCCGTGGGGGCTACACCTTC. Protein: CASSLGGPIRGGYTF.